The 27 T cell receptor beta chains below were found in one sample sequenced in a study of blood T cell repertoires in COVID-19. TCRdb keeps only in-frame clones here, not all; method: immunoSEQ multiplex PCR. The data contain about 240,000 clones, 80% to 90% of them singletons. Sequenced material: PBMCs or T cells enriched from blood (not recorded which). The receptors derive from a woman aged 40 to 50 who had been exposed to COVID-19.

This sequence joins TRBV5-8 and TRBJ2-3; TRBD2 agrees at 7 bases. With V trimmed by 1 base and J by 5 bases, 7 bases remained unmatched. The germline V gene encodes CDR1 SGHTS and CDR2 YDEGEE. The CDR3 contains 15 residues. CDR3 region: CASSLKAGAGDTQYF. DNA of the CDR3: TGTGCCAGCAGCTTGAAGGCGGGAGCGGGAGATACGCAGTATTTT.

J is TRBJ2-1 and V is TRBV11-2; TRBD2 matches 9 bases. V was pared by 6 bases and J by 3 bases, with 9 bases of the junction left unmatched. CDR3 length: 16 amino acids. Germline V gene lookup returns CDR1 SGHAT and CDR2 FQNNGV. DNA of the CDR3: TGTGCCAGCAGGGAAAGAGGACTAGCGTACTACAATGAGCAGTTCTTC. Its translation is CASRERGLAYYNEQFF.

The chain links TRBV6-5 to TRBJ1-1, with 7 bases identical to TRBD1. The CDR3 totals 14 residues. The J segment lost 0 bases and the V segment lost 5 bases, leaving 3 bases of the junction unmatched. Germline lookup yields CDR1 MNHEY and CDR2 SVGAGI. CDR3 loop: CASSQGQLNTEAFF. CDR3 coding DNA: TGTGCCAGCAGTCAGGGACAGCTGAACACTGAAGCTTTCTTT.

The chain combines TRBV12-3 or TRBV12-4 with TRBJ1-5; D remains ambiguous. Trimming took 6 bases from V and 4 from J, leaving 4 bases between them. The CDR3 contains 11 residues. The DNA for the CDR3 is TGTGCCAGCAGCAGTAATCAGCCCCAGCATTTT. Translation: CASSSNQPQHF.

This clone has a handful of counts. The rearrangement uses TRBV7-2 and TRBJ1-2, with 7 bases that match TRBD1. This CDR3 is built from 15 residues. Losses at the gene ends were 2 bases for V and 8 bases for J; bases not matched to a gene: 11. Germline V gene sequence: CDR1 SGHTA, CDR2 FQGNSA. The CDR3 DNA sequence: TGTGCCAGCAGCTTATCCCTCACAGGGGCGGACGGCTACACCTTC. This codes for CASSLSLTGADGYTF.

This sequence joins TRBV5-6 and TRBJ2-5; 8 positions match TRBD1. The germline gives CDR1 SGHDT, CDR2 YYEEEE. CDR3 length: 16 residues. The V segment lost 0 bases and the J segment 5 bases; nucleotides outside the gene matches: 9. CDR3 bases: TGTGCCAGCAGCTTGGTTCTCAGGGGGCGCGGGGAGACCCAGTACTTC. Translating gives CASSLVLRGRGETQYF.

V and J are TRBV12-3 or TRBV12-4 and TRBJ1-2, with a possible D match to TRBD1 (6 bases). The CDR3 loop spans 13 amino acids. Trimming removed 6 bases from V and 10 bases from J, with 18 bases in between. The CDR3 nucleotides read TGTGCCAGCAGATTTAGGGGGGGCAGGCTCTACACCTTC. Translating gives CASRFRGGRLYTF.

This chain joins TRBV9 and TRBJ1-3, with 11 bases lining up with TRBD1. The germline gives CDR1 SGDLS, CDR2 YYNGEE. The V gene end was trimmed by 0 bases and the J gene end by 7 bases; junction bases not matched to a gene: 3. The CDR3 consists of 15 residues. The CDR3 DNA follows: TGTGCCAGCAGCGTAGAGGGACAGGGGGGGAACACCATATATTTT. This codes for CASSVEGQGGNTIYF.

The chain is built from TRBV7-9 and TRBJ2-1; 13 bases agree with TRBD2. This CDR3 has 17 amino acids. Germline CDR1 reads SEHNR; CDR2 reads FQNEAQ (reference sequence). With V trimmed by 7 bases and J by 7 bases, 13 bases remained unmatched. The CDR3 loop reads CASIYRPETSGGNEQFF. Here the CDR3 DNA reads TGTGCCAGCATCTACCGGCCCGAGACTAGCGGGGGGAATGAGCAGTTCTTC.

The chain links TRBV4-1 to TRBJ1-2, with D unresolved. Germline V gives CDR1 MGHRA, CDR2 YSYEKL. V was shortened by 4 bases and J by 8 bases, with 17 bases between the two germline ends. The CDR3 spans 14 residues. This CDR3 reads CASSRVGVLRGYTF. The DNA for the CDR3 is TGCGCCAGCAGCCGAGTCGGGGTTCTCAGGGGCTACACCTTC.

The V call is TRBV7-9, the J call TRBJ2-5; D uncertain. Between the trimmed V and J ends, which lost 6 bases and 5 bases, there was a span of 13 bases. From germline, CDR1 is SEHNR and CDR2 FQNEAQ (reference sequence). The CDR3 runs to 13 residues. The CDR3 DNA follows: TGTGCCAGCAGTCCGAAAAGGCGGGAGACCCAGTACTTC. Protein product: CASSPKRRETQYF.

The rearrangement joins TRBV3-1 (or the pseudogene TRBV3-2) to TRBJ2-6; a possible D gene is TRBD1 (6 bases). V was trimmed by 3 bases and J by 0 bases, leaving 9 bases between them. This CDR3 comprises 16 residues. Germline CDR1 reads LGHDT; CDR2 reads YNNKEL (reference sequence). The CDR3 bases are TGTGCCAGCAGCCACCAAGGGGGCTCTGGGGCCAACGTCCTGACTTTC. Translated: CASSHQGGSGANVLTF.

The J gene is TRBJ1-2, the V gene TRBV27; 9 bases line up with TRBD1. The V gene's germline CDR1 is MNHEY and CDR2 SMNVEV (reference sequence). Trimming took 3 bases from V and 2 from J; bases not matched to a gene: 4. This CDR3 is 15 amino acids long. CDR3 amino acids: CASSFRTGVNYGYTF. The DNA of the CDR3 is TGTGCCAGCAGTTTCAGGACAGGGGTAAACTATGGCTACACCTTC.

The chain combines TRBV9 with TRBJ1-1, with no clear D. Trimming took 4 bases from V and 4 from J, leaving 17 bases between them. Per the germline V gene, CDR1 is SGDLS and CDR2 is YYNGEE. CDR3 length: 15 amino acids. CDR3: CASSPEVGGSTEAFF. The CDR3 DNA reads TGTGCCAGCAGCCCAGAAGTGGGAGGGAGCACTGAAGCTTTCTTT.

The J gene is TRBJ1-5, the V gene TRBV7-2; no reliable D call. In germline, CDR1 is SGHTA, CDR2 FQGNSA. V lost 3 bases, J lost 11 bases, and 11 bases lay in between. The CDR3 contains 12 residues. The CDR3 is CASSLSTSAQHF. The CDR3 DNA reads as TGTGCCAGCAGCTTGTCCACCTCGGCCCAGCATTTT.

The V and J genes are TRBV2 and TRBJ1-2; 8 nucleotides agree with TRBD1. Per germline, CDR1 SNHLY and CDR2 FYNNEI. J was trimmed by 4 bases and V by 3 bases; bases with no gene match: 4. The CDR3 is made up of 14 amino acids. In DNA form, the CDR3 reads TGTGCCAGCAGTGACCCAACAGGGGGCTATGGCTACACCTTC. This sequence encodes CASSDPTGGYGYTF.

The rearrangement joins TRBV20-1 to TRBJ2-1; D not certain. The CDR3 has 11 residues. V lost 5 bases and J 5 bases, leaving 7 bases between the germline ends. From germline, CDR1 is DFQATT and CDR2 SNEGSKA (reference sequence). CDR3 sequence: CSALLNNEQFF. Here the CDR3 DNA reads TGCAGTGCTCTACTTAACAATGAGCAGTTCTTC.

The V gene is TRBV4-3, the J gene TRBJ2-2, with TRBD1 as a possible D gene (5 bases). The CDR3 totals 16 residues. Deletions cut 1 base from V and 0 bases from J, with 9 bases between. The germline V gene has CDR1 LGHNA and CDR2 YSLEER. CDR3 sequence reads: CASSQGGTANTGELFF. Here the CDR3 DNA reads TGCGCCAGCAGCCAAGGGGGCACGGCGAACACCGGGGAGCTGTTTTTT.

The chain links TRBV3-1 (or the pseudogene TRBV3-2) to TRBJ1-2; TRBD1 matches at 8 bases. The V and J ends lost 4 bases and 7 bases, in that order; junction bases with no gene match: 5. The CDR3 runs 13 residues. Germline V CDR1 and CDR2: LGHDT, YNNKEL (reference sequence). The CDR3: CASSLRTGTGYTF. The CDR3 bases are TGTGCCAGCAGCCTGAGGACAGGGACTGGCTACACCTTC.

This clone appeared once. Sequence at one end of the junction differs from germline and may be a read error. This chain connects TRBV6-1 to TRBJ2-7; no firm D call. The CDR3 extends over 13 amino acids. CDR1 MNHNS and CDR2 SASEGT come from the germline V gene. The CDR3, as DNA: TGTGCCAGCAGTCAAGCCCTTCGCGACGAGCAGTACTTC. It specifies CASSQALRDEQYF.

V usage is TRBV7-3 and J usage is TRBJ2-3, with D maybe TRBD2 (7 bases). CDR3 size: 13 residues. Trimming pared 7 bases from V and 4 bases from J, leaving 12 bases between. CDR1 is SGHTA and CDR2 is FQGTGA in the germline V gene. The DNA for the CDR3 is TGTGCCAGCACACCCGGGGGGCCAGATACGCAGTATTTT. It codes for CASTPGGPDTQYF.

This clone came up once. This CDR3 reads CASSLSGGRYEQYF. DNA for the CDR3: TGTGCCAGCAGCTTGTCAGGGGGTCGCTACGAGCAGTACTTC. This sequence joins TRBV5-4 and TRBJ2-7; 7 bases map to TRBD1. CDR3 length: 14 residues. Germline loops: CDR1 SGHNT, CDR2 YYREEE (reference sequence). V trimming: 1 base; J trimming: 3 bases; junction bases outside the gene matches: 4.

The V and J genes are TRBV18 and TRBJ2-7, with D maybe TRBD2 (6 bases). CDR1 is KGHSH, CDR2 LQKENI, per germline. This CDR3 has 14 amino acids. The V gene lost 3 bases and the J gene lost 3 bases, with 12 bases spanning the gap. The CDR3 DNA reads as TGTGCCAGCTCACCGTCCGGGGGTAGCTACGAGCAGTACTTC. This translates into CASSPSGGSYEQYF.

This rearrangement joins TRBV18 to TRBJ1-2, with D tentatively TRBD1 (5 bases). The V gene's germline CDR1 is KGHSH and CDR2 LQKENI. V lost 3 bases to trimming and J lost 6 bases, with 11 bases between them. This CDR3 has 13 residues. The CDR3 reads CASSPSQGHGYTF. Here the CDR3 DNA reads TGTGCCAGCTCACCTTCCCAGGGCCATGGCTACACCTTC.

The rearrangement links TRBV7-2 to TRBJ1-5, with 8 bases identical to TRBD1. V shed 2 bases and J 6 bases; nucleotides not matched to a gene: 6. The germline gives CDR1 SGHTA, CDR2 FQGNSA. CDR3 length: 15 amino acids. The CDR3 coding sequence is TGTGCCAGCAGCTTATTGGTCCAGGGGGCTCAGCCCCAGCATTTT. Translating gives CASSLLVQGAQPQHF.

This rearrangement joins TRBV5-4 to TRBJ1-2; 9 positions agree with TRBD1. The CDR3 is 13 amino acids. Unmatched junction bases numbered 5, after V lost 3 bases and J lost 8 bases. The germline V gene has CDR1 SGHNT and CDR2 YYREEE (reference sequence). CDR3 protein: CASSSTGGEGYTF. CDR3 bases: TGTGCCAGCAGCTCTACAGGGGGCGAGGGCTACACCTTC. Full variable domain (missing parts from reference TRBV5-4 and TRBJ1-2): ETGVTQSPTHLIKTRGQQVTLRCSSQSGHNTVSWYQQALGQGPQFIFQYYREEENGRGNFPPRFSGLQFPNYSSELNVNALELDDSALYLCASSSTGGEGYTFGSGTRLTVV.

The chain employs TRBV28 and TRBJ1-4, with D perhaps TRBD1 (5 bases). Trimming left V 7 bases short and J 8 bases short, with 11 bases between. Germline assignment: CDR1 MDHEN and CDR2 SYDVKM. The CDR3 covers 12 residues. CDR3 in amino acids: CASNWGVEKLFF. In DNA, the CDR3 is TGTGCCAGCAACTGGGGGGTCGAAAAACTGTTTTTT.